This T cell receptor (beta chain) emerged from a study of blood T cell repertoires in COVID-19. Sequenced by immunoSEQ multiplex PCR; TCRdb stores in-frame clones only, minus some. The table includes over 100,000 clones, over 65% detected once. The sequenced sample consisted of peripheral blood. The TCR originated in a woman aged 60-75 years with acute or convalescent COVID-19.

The CDR3: CASSLKPSGRAGSGELFF. DNA of the CDR3: TGTGCCAGCAGCTTGAAACCTAGCGGGAGGGCCGGATCCGGGGAGCTGTTTTTT. The V and J genes are TRBV11-2 and TRBJ2-2; 12 bases agree with TRBD2. V was pared by 3 bases and J by 6 bases, with 11 bases of the junction left unmatched. Looked up from germline, CDR1 is SGHAT and CDR2 is FQNNGV. CDR3 size: 18 residues.